This T cell receptor (beta chain) was sequenced in a study of metastatic and nonmetastatic thyroid tumors. At the level of the study: The study looked at repertoires side by side in blood and in tumor or nodule tissue from malignant and benign thyroid patients. Whole-study results and caveats: Within blood and tumor, benign nodules reportedly had significantly lower TCR beta diversity than malignant thyroid tumors did.

About this clone itself: No antigen is known for it.

Thyroid surgery took place with no prior treatment in any patient. V was clipped by 3 bases and J by 7 bases, with 16 bases between them. CDR3 length equals 14 residues. Germline CDR1 and CDR2: DFQATT and SNEGSKA (reference sequence). Original data processing: Between-group CDR3 differences, defined by clinicopathological status, yielded a distant-metastasis classifier for papillary thyroid cancer. MiXCR reprocessed the PCR reads for TCRdb. The authors' filters were not applied to this entry. The sample consists of 45,000 to 50,000 clones, around a quarter of them appearing once. This TCR came from a male donor with papillary thyroid cancer or a benign thyroid nodule (not recorded which). Some clones in this sample may be carry-over from other donors' samples. The sequenced material came from blood. V gene TRBV20-1 combines with J gene TRBJ2-1; D might be TRBD2 (6 bases). In nucleotides, the CDR3 is TGCAGTGCTAGTACGGGAGCCAGGCCTAATGAGCAGTTCTTC. Translated, it gives CSASTGARPNEQFF.